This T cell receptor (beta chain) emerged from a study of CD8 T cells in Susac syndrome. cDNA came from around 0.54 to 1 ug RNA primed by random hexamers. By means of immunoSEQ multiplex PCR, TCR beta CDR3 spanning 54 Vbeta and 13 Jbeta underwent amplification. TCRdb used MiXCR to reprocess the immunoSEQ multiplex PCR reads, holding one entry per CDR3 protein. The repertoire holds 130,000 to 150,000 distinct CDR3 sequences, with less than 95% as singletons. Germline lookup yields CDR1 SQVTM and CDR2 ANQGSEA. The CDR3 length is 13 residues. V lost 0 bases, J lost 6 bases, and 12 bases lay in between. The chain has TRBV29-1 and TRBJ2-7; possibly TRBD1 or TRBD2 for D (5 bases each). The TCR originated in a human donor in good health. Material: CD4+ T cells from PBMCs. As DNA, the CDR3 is TGCAGCGTTGAAGATCGGGGCGCAAGCGAGCAGTACTTC. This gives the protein CSVEDRGASEQYF.